A single sample gave rise to the 10 T cell receptor beta chains below, sequenced in a study of regulatory T cells in long-lasting Graves disease. The time point: persistent/refractory GD, antithyroid drugs over 5 years with positive TRAb. Scientists built the TCR library using RNA that was extracted from PBMCs. TCR beta libraries were built with iRepertoire HTBI primers and Arm-PCR of CDR3 regions. One entry per CDR3 protein, called by TCRdb with MiXCR from the multiplex PCR reads. The sample lists approximately 690,000 distinct CDR3 sequences; approximately 29% were seen once. Sequenced material: peripheral blood mononuclear cells (PBMCs), taken when the disease was refractory, from a patient treated with antithyroid drugs. The source is a female donor with Graves disease.

This clonotype was picked up a small number of times. The chain recombines TRBV2 with TRBJ1-6; 9 positions agree with TRBD1. J gave up 7 bases and V 7 bases, and 5 bases lay outside the gene matches. Per the germline V gene, CDR1 is SNHLY and CDR2 is FYNNEI. This CDR3 is built from 14 residues. The CDR3: CASTRDRVNSPLHF. CDR3 DNA sequence: TGTGCCAGCACCCGGGACAGGGTGAATTCACCCCTCCACTTT.

This clonotype was counted a few times. The chain carries TRBV19 and TRBJ1-1; D ambiguous. Germline values: CDR1 LNHDA, CDR2 SQIVND (reference sequence). The length of the CDR3 is 12 residues. With 9 bases removed from V and 1 base from J, the gap between germline ends came to 9 bases. DNA of the CDR3: TGTGCCAGCCTCTATTCGAACACTGAAGCTTTCTTT. It translates to CASLYSNTEAFF.

The table lists this clonotype with a few counts. The rearrangement links TRBV10-2 to TRBJ1-5; maybe TRBD1 (6 bases). CDR1 is WSHSY, CDR2 SAAADI, per germline. The CDR3 spans 17 residues. V was trimmed by 6 bases and J by 2 bases, leaving 20 bases between them. The CDR3 sequence is CASSSGQGVGGNQPQHF. The DNA for the CDR3 is TGCGCCAGCAGCTCGGGACAAGGGGTAGGTGGCAATCAGCCCCAGCATTTT.

This chain links TRBV13 with TRBJ1-2; D may be TRBD1 (6 bases). V was trimmed by 5 bases and J by 0 bases, leaving 13 bases between them. CDR1 is PRHDT, CDR2 FYEKMQ, per germline (reference sequence). The CDR3 spans 15 residues. The CDR3 bases are TGTGCCAGCAGCCAGAGGACAGCCCCTAACTATGGCTACACCTTC. Encoded protein: CASSQRTAPNYGYTF.

This clonotype was observed many times. The V call is TRBV2, the J call TRBJ1-2; D might be TRBD1 (5 bases). This CDR3 has 15 amino acids. Germline values: CDR1 SNHLY, CDR2 FYNNEI. Between the trimmed V and J ends, which lost 7 bases and 4 bases, there was a span of 19 bases. The DNA of the CDR3 is TGTGCCAGCAAGGGTTCGACAGTTGATCTCTATGGCTACACCTTC. Encoded protein: CASKGSTVDLYGYTF.

V is TRBV7-6 and J is TRBJ2-2; tentative D call: TRBD1 (6 bases). The CDR3 extends over 12 amino acids. Germline V gives CDR1 SGHVS, CDR2 FNYEAQ. This CDR3 is CAGARETGELFF. The CDR3 DNA is TGTGCGGGGGCCCGGGAAACCGGGGAGCTGTTTTTT.

The V gene is TRBV5-1, the J gene TRBJ2-1, with D possibly being TRBD1 (6 bases). CDR1 SGHRS and CDR2 YFSETQ come from the germline V gene. This CDR3 contains 14 residues. Trimming took off 6 bases at V and 3 bases at J, with 13 bases between the two ends. CDR3 protein: CASTRDNLYNEQFF. The CDR3 nucleotides read TGCGCCAGCACACGGGACAATCTCTACAATGAGCAGTTCTTC.

This clonotype was detected once. V and J are TRBV7-3 and TRBJ2-2; D is uncertain. Deletions cut 3 bases from V and 3 bases from J, with 5 bases between. CDR1 and CDR2 from the germline V gene are SGHTA and FQGTGA. There are 13 residues in the CDR3. The CDR3 spells CASSFQHTGELFF. The CDR3 DNA reads as TGTGCCAGCAGCTTCCAACACACCGGGGAGCTGTTTTTT.

The chain uses TRBV5-1 and TRBJ1-5, with 11 bases matching TRBD1. The CDR3 runs to 16 residues. In germline, CDR1 is SGHRS, CDR2 YFSETQ. The J segment lost 3 bases and the V segment lost 0 bases, leaving 2 bases of the junction unmatched. CDR3 nucleotide sequence: TGCGCCAGCAGCTTGGGGGACAGGGGGAACAATCAGCCCCAGCATTTT. As protein: CASSLGDRGNNQPQHF. Using reference TRBV5-1 and TRBJ1-5 for the parts outside the CDR3, the full variable domain is KAGVTQTPRYLIKTRGQQVTLSCSPISGHRSVSWYQQTPGQGLQFLFEYFSETQRNKGNFPGRFSGRQFSNSRSEMNVSTLELGDSALYLCASSLGDRGNNQPQHFGDGTRLSIL.

The J gene is TRBJ1-4, the V gene TRBV20-1; 8 bases agree with TRBD1. The germline V gene has CDR1 DFQATT and CDR2 SNEGSKA (reference sequence). V was clipped by 6 bases and J by 8 bases; unmatched bases: 8. The CDR3 has 13 residues. CDR3 residues: CSATTGAEEKLFF. CDR3 DNA: TGCAGTGCCACGACAGGGGCTGAGGAAAAACTGTTTTTT.